The rows below give T cell receptor beta chains drawn from one sample of a study of blood T cell repertoires in COVID-19. TCRdb's copy holds only in-frame clones and misses some; the assay was immunoSEQ multiplex PCR. This sample yields 200,000 or so clones, of which around 89% are seen a single time; roughly 2.5% belongs to the top ten. The material sequenced was PBMCs or T cells enriched from blood (not recorded which). These TCRs come from a middle-aged woman with acute COVID-19. Both conserved end residues are part of each CDR3. D genes are given only for firm matches. Size values are once, few and many counts, or a class for expanded clones, and some rows have none.

TRBV27,NA,TRBJ1-2,once,CASCPSSGGGGYTF,TGTGCCAGCTGCCCTTCCTCGGGGGGGGGAGGCTACACCTTC
TRBV7-2,NA,TRBJ1-1,NA,CASSSLQGGTEAFF,TGTGCCAGCAGCTCCCTCCAAGGGGGCACTGAAGCTTTCTTT
TRBV18,TRBD1,TRBJ2-1,NA,CASSPRLDRGGSYNEQFF,TGTGCCAGCTCACCAAGGCTGGACAGGGGGGGCTCCTACAATGAGCAGTTCTTC
TRBV14,TRBD1,TRBJ1-3,NA,CASSQDRPGGGNTIYF,TGTGCCAGCAGCCAAGATCGGCCAGGGGGCGGAAACACCATATATTTT
TRBV19,TRBD1,TRBJ1-5,NA,CASSPTRDRGGYSNQPQHF,TGTGCCAGTAGTCCCACCCGGGACAGGGGAGGTTATAGCAATCAGCCCCAGCATTTT
TRBV6-1,NA,TRBJ1-1,NA,CASSEFLGRGATEAFF,TGTGCCAGCAGTGAATTCTTAGGCCGCGGGGCCACTGAAGCTTTCTTT
TRBV4-1,NA,TRBJ1-2,NA,CASSQGWATSYGYTF,TGCGCCAGCAGCCAAGGTTGGGCAACCTCCTATGGCTACACCTTC
TRBV7-2,NA,TRBJ2-1,once,CASSFRLGSYNEQFF,TGTGCCAGCAGTTTTAGACTAGGCTCCTACAATGAGCAGTTCTTC
TRBV27,NA,TRBJ2-1,NA,CASSREGGNEQFF,TGTGCCAGCAGTAGGGAGGGGGGCAATGAGCAGTTCTTC
TRBV5-5,TRBD1,TRBJ1-1,NA,CASSFPGQGIEAFF,TGTGCCAGCAGCTTTCCGGGACAGGGGATTGAAGCTTTCTTT
TRBV3-1/TRBV3-2,TRBD1,TRBJ1-1,few,CASSQEGAARAFF,TGTGCCAGCAGCCAGGAGGGGGCGGCACGAGCTTTCTTT
TRBV7-2,TRBD1,TRBJ2-7,once,CASSFTGGGQYEQYF,TGTGCCAGCAGCTTTACAGGGGGCGGGCAATACGAGCAGTACTTC
TRBV30,NA,TRBJ1-4,NA,CAWSGGGTNEKLFF,TGTGCCTGGAGTGGGGGAGGAACTAATGAAAAACTGTTTTTT
TRBV19,NA,TRBJ1-2,NA,CASSTWTVSNYGYTF,TGTGCCAGTAGTACATGGACAGTGAGTAACTATGGCTACACCTTC
TRBV4-3,TRBD1,TRBJ1-3,NA,CASSQATGSAGNTIYF,TGCGCCAGCAGCCAAGCGACAGGGTCTGCTGGAAACACCATATATTTT
TRBV5-4,NA,TRBJ2-3,NA,CASSLAGVWQASTDTQYF,TGTGCCAGCAGCTTGGCCGGGGTATGGCAGGCGAGCACAGATACGCAGTATTTT
TRBV11-3,NA,TRBJ1-2,NA,CASSLDGQGGDYGYTF,TGTGCCAGCAGCTTAGATGGGCAGGGAGGTGATTATGGCTACACCTTC
TRBV14,TRBD2,TRBJ2-1,NA,CASSLGGLAGNEQFF,TGTGCCAGCAGCCTAGGAGGACTAGCGGGAAATGAGCAGTTCTTC
TRBV6-1,NA,TRBJ1-2,NA,CASSDRAYGYTF,TGTGCCAGCAGTGACAGGGCGTATGGCTACACCTTC
TRBV7-9,NA,TRBJ1-1,NA,CASSLASGDTEAFF,TGTGCCAGCAGCTTAGCGTCAGGGGACACTGAAGCTTTCTTT
TRBV3-1/TRBV3-2,NA,TRBJ2-6,NA,CASSQDLGRLSGANVLTF,TGTGCCAGCAGCCAAGATCTGGGGAGACTCTCTGGGGCCAACGTCCTGACTTTC
TRBV9,TRBD2,TRBJ2-1,NA,CASSVGSGGAHEQFF,TGTGCCAGCAGCGTAGGGAGCGGGGGGGCCCATGAGCAGTTCTTC
TRBV5-6,TRBD1,TRBJ2-3,once,CASSANRDRVSTDTQYF,TGTGCCAGCAGCGCAAACCGGGACAGGGTTAGCACAGATACGCAGTATTTT
TRBV2,NA,TRBJ1-1,once,CASVDGGSLTEAFF,TGTGCCAGTGTCGATGGGGGGTCGTTAACTGAAGCTTTCTTT
TRBV6-5,NA,TRBJ2-3,NA,CASLEAARTDTQYF,TGTGCCAGCTTGGAAGCGGCACGCACAGATACGCAGTATTTT
TRBV6-5,TRBD1,TRBJ1-4,NA,CASSGAGQGREKLFF,TGTGCCAGCAGCGGAGCCGGACAGGGGAGGGAAAAACTGTTTTTT